This TCR beta chain was obtained from a study of T cell repertoires in cytomegalovirus infection. Study summary: Public TCR beta signatures indicated both CMV infection and matching HLA type.

The sample holds a few counts of this clonotype. In TCRdb, the reads were re-called with MiXCR into one record per CDR3 protein. The sample records some 700,000 distinct CDR3 sequences, less than 40% being singletons. The CDR3 sequence is 15 residues long. V gave up 1 base and J gave up 5 bases, with 12 bases separating them. The sequenced sample consisted of PBMCs. This clonotype originated in a human donor in good health (CMV status not recorded). Some clones in this sample may be carry-over from other donors' samples. The V call is TRBV12-3 or TRBV12-4, the J call TRBJ1-5, with a weak D call TRBD1 (5 bases). The CDR3 reads CASSLDRGSHQPQHF. As DNA, the CDR3 is TGTGCCAGCAGTTTAGATCGGGGCAGCCATCAGCCCCAGCATTTT.